This T cell receptor beta chain was retrieved from a study of cytomegalovirus exposure and HLA in healthy donors. V was pared by 4 bases and J by 4 bases, with 11 bases between. The CDR3 is 13 residues long. Per the germline V gene, CDR1 is SGHTA and CDR2 is FQGNSA. The primer mix had 60 Vbeta and 13 Jbeta primers. Assay: immunoSEQ multiplex PCR; the TCRdb copy retains only in-frame clones and omits some. The table shows about 170,000 clones, with around 75% occurring only once. General study points: In a later analysis, at a false discovery rate of 0.05, some 17,000 TCR beta sequences were associated with HLA alleles. Accurate prediction of HLA-A and HLA-B alleles (for most subjects) was reportedly achieved from TCR beta sequences.

Concerning this clone: Its antigen is unidentified.

The sample was PBMCs. The origin of this receptor is a male donor in good health and CMV-seronegative. The chain couples TRBV7-2 to TRBJ2-7; D is perhaps TRBD1 (5 bases). CDR3 sequence: CASSYSQGYEQYF. In DNA, the CDR3 is TGTGCCAGCAGCTACTCCCAGGGTTACGAGCAGTACTTC.